This T cell receptor beta chain is from a study of blood T cell repertoires in COVID-19. TCRdb's table, derived via immunoSEQ multiplex PCR, lists solely in-frame clones and lacks some. The sample records 140,000 or so clones, 60% to 85% being singletons. Per germline, CDR1 LGHNA and CDR2 YNFKEQ. The CDR3 extends over 14 amino acids. V was clipped by 0 bases and J by 4 bases, with 7 bases between them. The genes are TRBV4-2 and TRBJ1-3; D not certain. The source is a man aged 45-60 years with acute or convalescent COVID-19. Sequencing was performed on peripheral blood. The CDR3 DNA is TGTGCCAGCAGCCAAGACCCCCCAGGAAACACCATATATTTT. Encoded protein: CASSQDPPGNTIYF.